The clone carrying this TCR beta chain was recorded once. This entry belongs to a study of control samples from healthy donors and cancer patients. Sequencing was performed with immunoSEQ multiplex PCR; in TCRdb, only in-frame clones are kept and a portion is missing. The sample has some 79,000 clones; approximately 90% are singletons. CDR3 length equals 13 residues. V dropped 2 bases and J dropped 8; count of bases not matched to a gene: 3. Germline V gene data show CDR1 as SGHTA and CDR2 as FQGTGA. The sequenced material came from blood. This TCR was recovered from a man over 45 in good health. The chain is built from TRBV7-3 and TRBJ2-1; the match to TRBD2 covers 7 bases. The CDR3 DNA sequence: TGTGCCAGCAGCTTACAAAGCGGGGATGAGCAGTTCTTC. Translating it yields CASSLQSGDEQFF.